Detailed here is one TCR beta chain. Its specificity is not known. TCRdb's copy holds only in-frame clones and misses some; the assay was immunoSEQ multiplex PCR. The sample lists around 90,000 clones; around nine tenths were seen once. The sample belongs to a study of T cell repertoires and HLA-DP antigens. Looking at the study overall: Sorted CD137+CD4+ samples averaged about 0.2 ug DNA; pre-culture CD4+ samples, 1,200 ng.

The CDR3 loop spans 16 amino acids. Germline V lookup: CDR1 SGHAT, CDR2 FQNNGV. V was clipped by 4 bases and J by 1 base; unmatched bases: 4. The rearrangement links TRBV11-2 to TRBJ2-7; TRBD2 matches 13 bases. This receptor was obtained from a man over 45 in good health and CMV-seronegative. Sequences were obtained from CD4+ T cells from PBMCs. The DNA for the CDR3 is TGTGCCAGCAGCTGGGGGACTAGCGGGATATCCTACGAGCAGTACTTC. Its translation is CASSWGTSGISYEQYF.